This T cell receptor (beta chain) was sequenced for a study of radiotherapy plus CTLA-4 blockade in lung cancer. Treatment of patients with chemo-refractory metastatic non-small-cell lung cancer consisted of focal radiation plus CTLA-4 blockade with ipilimumab. Libraries were prepared by immunoSEQ multiplex PCR; TCRdb keeps only in-frame clonotypes and omits some of them. The table has some 90,000 clones, about four fifths seen once. Trimming took off 5 bases at V and 7 bases at J, with 9 bases between the two ends. There are 13 residues in the CDR3. Per germline, CDR1 MNHEY and CDR2 SVGAGI. The specimen comprised peripheral blood, sampled from a patient treated with radiotherapy plus ipilimumab. The genes are TRBV6-5 and TRBJ1-6, with unresolved D. The receptor comes from a human donor with non-small cell lung cancer who had stable disease on radiotherapy plus ipilimumab. The CDR3, as DNA: TGTGCCAGCAGTGACATGCGAAATTCACCCCTCCACTTT. It specifies CASSDMRNSPLHF.